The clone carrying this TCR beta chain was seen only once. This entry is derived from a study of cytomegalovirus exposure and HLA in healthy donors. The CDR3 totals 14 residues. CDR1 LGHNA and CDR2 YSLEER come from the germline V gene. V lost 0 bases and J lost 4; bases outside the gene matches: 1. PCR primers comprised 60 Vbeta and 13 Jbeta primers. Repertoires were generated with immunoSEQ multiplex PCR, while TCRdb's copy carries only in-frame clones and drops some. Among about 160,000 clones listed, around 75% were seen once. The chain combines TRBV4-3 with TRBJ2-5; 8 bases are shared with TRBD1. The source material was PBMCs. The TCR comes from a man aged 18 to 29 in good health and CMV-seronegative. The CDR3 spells CASSQDRGPETQYF. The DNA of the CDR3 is TGCGCCAGCAGCCAAGACAGGGGGCCAGAGACCCAGTACTTC.